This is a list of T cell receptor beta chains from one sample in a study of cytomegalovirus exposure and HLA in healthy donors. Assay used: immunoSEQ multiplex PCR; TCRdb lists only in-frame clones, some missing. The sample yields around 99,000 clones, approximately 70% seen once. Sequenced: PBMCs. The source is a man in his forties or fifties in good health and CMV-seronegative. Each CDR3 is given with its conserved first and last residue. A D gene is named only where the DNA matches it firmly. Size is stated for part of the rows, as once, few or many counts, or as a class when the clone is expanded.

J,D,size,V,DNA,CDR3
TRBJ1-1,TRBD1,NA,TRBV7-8,TGTGCCAGCAGCTCGTTTATGACAGGGGGCATGAACACTGAAGCTTTCTTT,CASSSFMTGGMNTEAFF
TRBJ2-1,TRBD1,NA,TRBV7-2,TGTGCCAGCAGCTTAGTACAGGGGGCCCGCGATGAGCAGTTCTTC,CASSLVQGARDEQFF
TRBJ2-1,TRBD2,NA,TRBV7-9,TGTTCCAGCAGCTCCGGACTAGCGGGGGACTCCTCCTACAATGAGCAGTTCTTC,CSSSSGLAGDSSYNEQFF
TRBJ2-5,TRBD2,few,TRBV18,TGTGCCAGCTCACCACCCTCTAGCGGGTCAAAAGAGACCCAGTACTTC,CASSPPSSGSKETQYF
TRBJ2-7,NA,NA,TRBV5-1,TGCGCCAGCAGCTTGGTACCGGGGAGTAGTGAGCAGTACTTC,CASSLVPGSSEQYF
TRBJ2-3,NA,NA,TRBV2,TGTGCCAGCAGCTTAATTAGCGGCGGTGATTTGGATACGCAGTATTTT,CASSLISGGDLDTQYF
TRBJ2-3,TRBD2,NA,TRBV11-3,TGTGCCAGCAGCTACGGCGGGGGGCCCACAGATACGCAGTATTTT,CASSYGGGPTDTQYF
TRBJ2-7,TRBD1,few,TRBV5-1,TGCGCCAGCAGCCGAGAGGGACAGACCTACGAGCAGTACTTC,CASSREGQTYEQYF
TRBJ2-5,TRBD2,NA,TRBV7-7,TGTGCTAGCAGCCCGGGACTAGCGGGGGGCAAGGAGGCCCAGTACTTC,CASSPGLAGGKEAQYF
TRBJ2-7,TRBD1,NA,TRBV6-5,TGTGCCAGCAGTCGTGACCGGGACAGACTCTACGAGCAGTACTTC,CASSRDRDRLYEQYF
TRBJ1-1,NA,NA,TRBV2,TGTGCCAGCAGTGAGCGCCGGAACACTGAAGCTTTCTTT,CASSERRNTEAFF
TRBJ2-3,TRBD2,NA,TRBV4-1,TGCGCCAGCAGCCAAGATCGGGGCGGGGGAATAGATACGCAGTATTTT,CASSQDRGGGIDTQYF
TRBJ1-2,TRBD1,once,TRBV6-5,TGTGCCAGCAGTGCCCCGGGACAGGGAAACTATGGCTACACCTTC,CASSAPGQGNYGYTF
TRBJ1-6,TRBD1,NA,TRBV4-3,TGCGCCAGCAGCCAAGATTTAAAACAGGGGTCACCCCTCCACTTT,CASSQDLKQGSPLHF
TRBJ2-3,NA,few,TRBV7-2,TGTGCCAGCAGCCTGGTGGGGGCGCCCACAGATACGCAGTATTTT,CASSLVGAPTDTQYF
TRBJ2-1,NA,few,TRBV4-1,TGCGCCAGCAGCCAAGATCCGAGGGCCGCGAATGAGCAGTTCTTC,CASSQDPRAANEQFF
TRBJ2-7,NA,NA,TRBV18,TGTGCCAGCAAAAGTGACCCGGGTGCCTACGAGCAGTACTTC,CASKSDPGAYEQYF
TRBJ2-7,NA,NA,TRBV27,TGTGCCAGCGGACACGGCGAGCAGTACTTC,CASGHGEQYF
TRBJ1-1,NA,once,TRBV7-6,TGTGCCAGCAGCTCAAATACAGGAACTGAAGCTTTCTTT,CASSSNTGTEAFF
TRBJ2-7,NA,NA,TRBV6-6,TGTGCCAGCAGTGACCAGGGGTACGAGCAGTACTTC,CASSDQGYEQYF
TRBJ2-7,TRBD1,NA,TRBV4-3,TGCGCCAGCAGCCATGGAAGGGGGCCCACCTACGAGCAGTACTTC,CASSHGRGPTYEQYF
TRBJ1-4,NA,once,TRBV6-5,TGTGCCAGCAGCGTTTCGGCAGGAATAAATGAAAAACTGTTTTTT,CASSVSAGINEKLFF
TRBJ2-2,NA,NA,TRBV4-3,TGCGCCAGCAGCCAAGTGGAGGGGCCGTGGACCGGGGAGCTGTTTTTT,CASSQVEGPWTGELFF
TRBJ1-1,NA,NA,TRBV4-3,TGCGCCAGCAGCCAAGTGGCGGGCACTGAAGCTTTCTTT,CASSQVAGTEAFF
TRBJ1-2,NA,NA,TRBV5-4,TGTGCCAGCAGTCTCGACAGGCAAAGGAGCTACACCTTC,CASSLDRQRSYTF
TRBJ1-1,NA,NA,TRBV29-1,TGCAGCGTTCTTGAGGTGAACACTGAAGCTTTCTTT,CSVLEVNTEAFF
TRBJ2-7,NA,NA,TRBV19,TGTGCCAGTAGCCCTGCGGTAGGTTTTCCCTACGAGCAGTACTTC,CASSPAVGFPYEQYF
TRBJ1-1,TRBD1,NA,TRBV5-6,TGTGCCAGCAACACGGGACAGGATCAAAACACTGAAGCTTTCTTT,CASNTGQDQNTEAFF
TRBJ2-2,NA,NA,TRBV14,TGTGCCAGCAGCCAAAGCATCGCCGGGGAGCTGTTTTTT,CASSQSIAGELFF
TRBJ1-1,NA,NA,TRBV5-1,TGCGCCAGCAGACTCGGGATAAACACTGAAGCTTTCTTT,CASRLGINTEAFF
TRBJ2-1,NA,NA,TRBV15,TGTGCCACCAGCAGTTATGGCGAAGAACGAGGAGAGCAGTTCTTC,CATSSYGEERGEQFF
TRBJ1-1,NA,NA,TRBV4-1,TGCGCCAGCAGCCTTAGACAAACAGATTTAGACACTGAAGCTTTCTTT,CASSLRQTDLDTEAFF
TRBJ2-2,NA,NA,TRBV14,TGTGCCAGCAGCCAAGTTTTAGCTGCCGGGGAGCTGTTTTTT,CASSQVLAAGELFF
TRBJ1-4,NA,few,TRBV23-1,TGCGCCAGCAGTCAATCATCAGGAACGGCAACTAATGAAAAACTGTTTTTT,CASSQSSGTATNEKLFF
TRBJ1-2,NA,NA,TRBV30,TGTGCCTGGAGACCACCCCTTACCAGGATGACCTATGGCTACACCTTC,CAWRPPLTRMTYGYTF
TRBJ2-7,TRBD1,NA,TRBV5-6,TGTGCCAGCAGCTGGGACAGGACCAACGAGCAGTACTTC,CASSWDRTNEQYF
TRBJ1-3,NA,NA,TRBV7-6,TGTGCCAGCAGCTTATTGCAGGAGGAAAACACCATATATTTT,CASSLLQEENTIYF
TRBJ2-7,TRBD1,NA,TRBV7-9,TGTGCCAGCAGCCCGATGGACAGGTCCTACGAGCAGTACTTC,CASSPMDRSYEQYF
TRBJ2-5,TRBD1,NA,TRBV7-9,TGTGCTAGCAGCCACGGGACAGCCCAAGAGACCCAGTACTTC,CASSHGTAQETQYF
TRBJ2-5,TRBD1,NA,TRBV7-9,TGTGCCAGCAGCCCTGGACAGGTTCACCAAGAGACCCAGTACTTC,CASSPGQVHQETQYF
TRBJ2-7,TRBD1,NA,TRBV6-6,TGTGCCAGCAGTTACTGGGACAGGGGTTACGAGCAGTACTTC,CASSYWDRGYEQYF
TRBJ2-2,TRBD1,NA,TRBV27,TGTGCCAGCAGCCCAACATTCGACAGGGCCCCTGAATCCTGGGAGCTGTTTTTT,CASSPTFDRAPESWELFF
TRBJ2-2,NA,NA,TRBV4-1,TGCGCCAGCAGCCACATAGAAGGGGAAGGGGAGCTGTTTTTT,CASSHIEGEGELFF
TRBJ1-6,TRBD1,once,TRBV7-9,TGTGCCAGCAGCGGATACAGGGGGCTAACGAAAAATTCACCCCTCCACTTT,CASSGYRGLTKNSPLHF
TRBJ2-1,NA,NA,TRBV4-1,TGCGCCAGCAGCCAAGTTGTGGGAGTCTACGATGAGCAGTTCTTC,CASSQVVGVYDEQFF
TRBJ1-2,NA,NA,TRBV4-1,TGCGCCAGCAGCCAAGGTACCGGACAGAAATATGGCTACACCTTC,CASSQGTGQKYGYTF
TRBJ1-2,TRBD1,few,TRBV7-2,TGTGCCAGCAGCCTCCTTACGGGGCTAGGGGGCTTGGGCTACACCTTC,CASSLLTGLGGLGYTF
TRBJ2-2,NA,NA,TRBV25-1,TGTGCCAGCAGTGAGCAGGGCTCTGGGGAGCTGTTTTTT,CASSEQGSGELFF
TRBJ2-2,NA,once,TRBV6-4,TGTGCCAGCAGTGAAGAAACTAGTCCTGGGGAGCTGTTTTTT,CASSEETSPGELFF
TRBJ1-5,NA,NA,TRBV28,TGTGCCAGCCGTCAACAGGAAAGCAATCAGCCCCAGCATTTT,CASRQQESNQPQHF
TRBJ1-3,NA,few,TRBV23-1,TGCGCCAGCAGTCAAGCGGACAGACAAAACACCATATATTTT,CASSQADRQNTIYF
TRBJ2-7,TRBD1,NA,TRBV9,TGTGCCAGCAGCCCGTCCTCCGGGACAGTCTACGAGCAGTACTTC,CASSPSSGTVYEQYF
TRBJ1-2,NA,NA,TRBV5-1,TGCGCCAGCAGCCCCGGACAGAACTATGGCTACACCTTC,CASSPGQNYGYTF
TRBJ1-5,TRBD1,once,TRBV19,TGTGCCTCTACAGGGGGCAGCAATCAGCCCCAGCATTTT,CASTGGSNQPQHF
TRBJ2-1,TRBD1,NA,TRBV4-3,TGCGCCAGCAGCCACGGAGGGACAGGGCACGAGCAGTTCTTC,CASSHGGTGHEQFF
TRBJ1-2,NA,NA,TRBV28,TGTGCCAGCAGTTTATCCCAGATCGGCTACACCTTC,CASSLSQIGYTF
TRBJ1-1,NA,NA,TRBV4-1,TGCGCCAGCAGCCAAGTCGATTCCAGGCGGGTTTATACTGAAGCTTTCTTT,CASSQVDSRRVYTEAFF
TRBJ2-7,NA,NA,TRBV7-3,TGTGCCAGCAGCTTACAGGAATCAGGCAGAAGCTACGAGCAGTACTTC,CASSLQESGRSYEQYF
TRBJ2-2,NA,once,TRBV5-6,TGTGCCAGCAGCTTGCCGGGACACCAGAACACCGGGGAGCTGTTTTTC,CASSLPGHQNTGELFF
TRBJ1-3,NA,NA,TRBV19,TGTGCCAGTAGTATCTCCGGGGGGCCAGGAAACACCATATATTTT,CASSISGGPGNTIYF